This T cell receptor (beta chain) appears in the sequencing data of a study of cytomegalovirus exposure and HLA in healthy donors. The table lists this clone with a few counts. The data were produced by immunoSEQ multiplex PCR, yet TCRdb's version contains in-frame clones alone and is incomplete. Here the sample spans under 150,000 clones, less than 90% being singletons. The sequenced material came from PBMCs. The receptor was isolated from a young man in good health and CMV-seronegative.

CDR3 residues: CASSPIETGREQYF. The CDR3 nucleotides read TGTGCCAGCAGTCCGATTGAGACAGGGCGCGAGCAGTACTTC. The genes are TRBV28 and TRBJ2-7; 7 nucleotides agree with TRBD1. V was clipped by 5 bases and J by 6 bases; unmatched bases: 10. Germline lookup yields CDR1 MDHEN and CDR2 SYDVKM. The CDR3 consists of 14 residues.